The 25 T cell receptor beta chains in this list originate from one sample, sequenced in a study of T cells in Graves' hyperthyroidism and ophthalmopathy. RNA transcripts served as the template for amplifying TCR beta CDR3 regions. RT-PCR in the first round (using the HTBI primer set) targeted the TCR CDR3. Using its own MiXCR run on the multiplex PCR reads, TCRdb lists one record per CDR3 protein. Among 90,000 to 120,000 distinct CDR3 sequences listed, approximately 16% were seen once. The sequenced sample was blood. These receptors came from a woman between 45 and 65 years old with Graves' hyperthyroidism.

This clonotype has just a few counts. This chain links TRBV4-2 with TRBJ2-1; no clear D gene. Germline CDR1 LGHNA, CDR2 YNFKEQ. V shed 0 bases and J shed 10 bases, with 10 bases lying between them. The CDR3 runs to 13 residues. The chain's CDR3 is CASSQDTGREQFF. In DNA form, the CDR3 reads TGTGCCAGCAGCCAAGATACCGGACGAGAGCAGTTCTTC.

This clonotype was observed at least ten times. V and J are TRBV12-3 or TRBV12-4 and TRBJ2-7, with 8 bases identical to TRBD2. Trimming cost V 5 bases and J 6 bases; bases outside gene matches: 12. The CDR3 spans 15 residues. This CDR3 is CASSRTGTRSGEQYF. The CDR3 DNA is TGTGCCAGCAGTAGAACCGGGACTAGATCTGGCGAGCAGTACTTC.

This clonotype occurred many times. V gene TRBV3-1 combines with J gene TRBJ1-2; D gene uncertain. CDR3 length: 14 residues. The germline V and J ends were trimmed by 1 base and 5 bases, with 11 bases remaining between them. CDR1 and CDR2 (germline): LGHDT, YNNKEL (reference sequence). This CDR3 is CASSQGALGYGYTF. Here the CDR3 DNA reads TGTGCCAGCAGCCAAGGGGCGTTGGGATATGGCTACACCTTC.

This sequence joins TRBV18 and TRBJ1-1, with 9 bases identical to TRBD1. V lost 4 bases to trimming and J lost 4 bases; unmatched junction nucleotides: 19. From germline, CDR1 is KGHSH and CDR2 LQKENI. This CDR3 contains 19 residues. In DNA, the CDR3 is TGTGCCAGCTCACTGTTGGGCGGACAGGGGCTGGGCTTGGGCACTGAAGCTTTCTTT. As protein: CASSLLGGQGLGLGTEAFF.

By share, this clonotype ranks as medium-sized (0.01 to 0.1%). CDR3 sequence: CSALSSSGLLNEQFF. The CDR3 DNA follows: TGCAGTGCCCTCTCGTCTAGCGGTCTCTTAAATGAGCAGTTCTTC. The rearrangement links TRBV20-1 to TRBJ2-1, with 7 bases matching TRBD2. Germline trimming cut 6 bases from V and 7 bases from J; bases unmatched to any gene: 15. This CDR3 contains 15 residues. Germline V lookup: CDR1 DFQATT, CDR2 SNEGSKA (reference sequence).

This clonotype was detected many times. This sequence joins TRBV28 and TRBJ2-7; D is ambiguous. The germline V and J ends were trimmed by 3 bases and 0 bases, with 12 bases remaining between them. CDR3 size: 15 residues. Germline V gene sequence: CDR1 MDHEN, CDR2 SYDVKM. CDR3 nucleotide sequence: TGTGCCAGCAGTTTCGGAGATTACAGCTCCTACGAGCAGTACTTC. Its translation is CASSFGDYSSYEQYF.

This clonotype has ten or more counts. The J gene is TRBJ1-2, the V gene TRBV12-3 or TRBV12-4, with 9 bases matching TRBD1. This CDR3 spans 14 amino acids. V lost 6 bases to trimming and J lost 4 bases; unmatched junction nucleotides: 6. The CDR3 DNA is TGTGCCAGCAGCCCCACAGGGGGCTCCTATGGCTACACCTTC. Translation gives CASSPTGGSYGYTF.

The chain combines TRBV19 with TRBJ2-1, with 8 nucleotides matching TRBD2. The germline V gene encodes CDR1 LNHDA and CDR2 SQIVND (reference sequence). The junction had 4 bases not matched to a gene; V was cut back by 1 base and J by 5 bases. The CDR3 has 15 residues. CDR3 amino acids: CASSIAGGTNNEQFF. As DNA, the CDR3 is TGTGCCAGTAGTATAGCGGGAGGGACAAACAATGAGCAGTTCTTC. Drawing the rest from reference TRBV19 and TRBJ2-1, the complete variable domain is DGGITQSPKYLFRKEGQNVTLSCEQNLNHDAMYWYRQDPGQGLRLIYYSQIVNDFQKGDIAEGYSVSREKKESFPLTVTSAQKNPTAFYLCASSIAGGTNNEQFFGPGTRLTVL.

This clonotype came up many times. The rearrangement uses TRBV10-3 and TRBJ2-2; D not certain. The CDR3 is 11 residues long. With 6 bases removed from V and 7 bases from J, the gap between germline ends came to 6 bases. Germline CDR1 reads ENHRY; CDR2 reads SYGVKD. This chain's CDR3 is CAIRGSGELFF. The CDR3 coding sequence is TGTGCCATCAGAGGAAGCGGGGAGCTGTTTTTT.

This chain uses TRBV28 with TRBJ2-1, with a possible D match to TRBD2 (6 bases). V was cut by 3 bases and J by 0 bases, with 12 bases left in between. From germline, CDR1 is MDHEN and CDR2 SYDVKM. There are 16 residues in the CDR3. As DNA, the CDR3 is TGTGCCAGCAGTTTTAAGGCGGGGAGCTCCTACAATGAGCAGTTCTTC. This encodes CASSFKAGSSYNEQFF.

This clonotype was counted at least ten times. The gene calls are TRBV7-9 and TRBJ2-5; no clear D. Trimming stripped 4 bases from V and 0 bases from J, with 9 bases between. Germline V gives CDR1 SEHNR, CDR2 FQNEAQ (reference sequence). This CDR3 has 14 amino acids. For the CDR3, the DNA is TGTGCCAGCAGCTACGGCACAAACCAAGAGACCCAGTACTTC. It codes for CASSYGTNQETQYF.

In its sample, this clonotype was seen many times. V gene TRBV7-9 combines with J gene TRBJ2-5; possible D gene TRBD2, 6 bases. V was trimmed by 2 bases and J by 2 bases, leaving 15 bases between them. This CDR3 has 16 residues. Germline CDR1 and CDR2: SEHNR and FQNEAQ (reference sequence). The CDR3: CASSLRREPRQETQYF. DNA for the CDR3: TGTGCCAGCAGCTTAAGACGGGAGCCACGGCAAGAGACCCAGTACTTC.

In its sample, this clonotype was seen a few times. The J gene is TRBJ2-1, the V gene TRBV18; 7 bases agree with TRBD2. The germline V gene has CDR1 KGHSH and CDR2 LQKENI. V lost 6 bases to trimming and J lost 5 bases; unmatched junction nucleotides: 7. CDR3 length: 14 residues. This chain's CDR3 is CASSSRGGDNEQFF. CDR3 bases: TGTGCCAGCTCGAGCCGGGGAGGGGACAATGAGCAGTTCTTC.

This clonotype was found many times. The V call is TRBV20-1, the J call TRBJ2-2; perhaps TRBD2 as D (5 bases). The germline CDR1 and CDR2 sequences are DFQATT and SNEGSKA (reference sequence). The CDR3 is made up of 15 amino acids. With 3 bases removed from V and 2 bases from J, the gap between germline ends came to 13 bases. CDR3 bases: TGCAGTGCTAGGAGCGGTTACAGAAACACCGGGGAGCTGTTTTTT. Protein product: CSARSGYRNTGELFF.

This clonotype was recorded many times. The chain joins TRBV20-1 to TRBJ2-1; D unresolved. The CDR3 runs to 14 residues. Per the germline V gene, CDR1 is DFQATT and CDR2 is SNEGSKA (reference sequence). With 3 bases removed from V and 3 bases from J, the gap between germline ends came to 12 bases. CDR3 nucleotides: TGCAGTGCTAGTATCGGCTTCCTCTACAATGAGCAGTTCTTC. Translated, it gives CSASIGFLYNEQFF.

This clonotype was recorded many times. The gene calls are TRBV10-1 and TRBJ2-1; D is uncertain. V lost 1 base and J lost 6, with 13 bases in between. The CDR3 runs to 15 residues. CDR1 and CDR2 (germline): WNHNN, SYGVQD (reference sequence). The CDR3 nucleotides read TGCGCCAGCAGTGAGTTTGGAAGTGAGATCAATGAGCAGTTCTTC. Translated, it gives CASSEFGSEINEQFF.

This clonotype was seen at least ten times. The rearrangement joins TRBV29-1 to TRBJ1-2; D unresolved. Trimming took off 2 bases at V and 8 bases at J, with 18 bases between the two ends. The CDR3 covers 14 residues. Germline V gene data show CDR1 as SQVTM and CDR2 as ANQGSEA. The CDR3 nucleotides read TGCAGCGTTGAATTACCTCGGACGCCAAGAGGCTACACCTTC. This sequence encodes CSVELPRTPRGYTF.

This clonotype was seen at least ten times. V and J are TRBV6-2 or TRBV6-3 and TRBJ2-1, with 12 bases fitting TRBD2. This CDR3 is built from 19 residues. V gave up 2 bases and J gave up 1 base; unmatched junction bases: 9. Looked up from germline, CDR1 is MNHEY and CDR2 is SVGEGT. The CDR3 bases are TGTGCCAGCAGTTACCCCGCCGGACTAGCGGGATCATCCTACAATGAGCAGTTCTTC. Translation: CASSYPAGLAGSSYNEQFF.

This clonotype was seen repeatedly, ten times or more. The V call is TRBV7-9, the J call TRBJ1-1; D unclear. Trimming cost V 6 bases and J 5 bases, with 10 bases left between them. This CDR3 contains 12 residues. Germline V gives CDR1 SEHNR, CDR2 FQNEAQ (reference sequence). CDR3: CASRALETEAFF. CDR3 sequence (DNA): TGTGCCAGCAGAGCATTGGAGACTGAAGCTTTCTTT.

CDR3 in DNA: TGCAGTGCCCATGCGAGTGAAGCTTTCTTT. Translated: CSAHASEAFF. The rearrangement joins TRBV20-1 to TRBJ1-1; D is ambiguous. Trimming removed 6 bases at V and 7 bases at J, with 9 bases between. The length of the CDR3 is 10 residues. CDR1 and CDR2 from the germline V gene are DFQATT and SNEGSKA (reference sequence).

CDR3 in amino acids: CASSVLSGRIYEQYF. CDR3 sequence (DNA): TGTGCCAGCAGCGTCCTTAGCGGGAGGATATACGAGCAGTACTTC. This rearrangement joins TRBV5-8 to TRBJ2-7; 10 bases match TRBD2. Germline values: CDR1 SGHTS, CDR2 YDEGEE. Germline trimming cut 4 bases from V and 4 bases from J; bases unmatched to any gene: 8. The CDR3 is 15 amino acids.

This clonotype was seen many times. J is TRBJ1-1 and V is TRBV7-9; D is undetermined. The length of the CDR3 is 13 residues. Germline-derived CDR1 and CDR2 are SEHNR and FQNEAQ (reference sequence). V lost 0 bases, J lost 4 bases, and 6 bases lay in between. Here the CDR3 reads CASSLALSTEAFF. CDR3 coding DNA: TGTGCCAGCAGCTTAGCGTTGTCCACTGAAGCTTTCTTT.

This clonotype was counted many times. The rearrangement links TRBV20-1 to TRBJ1-5; D is ambiguous. V lost 1 base and J 8 bases, leaving 6 bases between the germline ends. This CDR3 contains 11 residues. The germline CDR1 and CDR2 sequences are DFQATT and SNEGSKA (reference sequence). The CDR3 DNA is TGCAGTGCTAGAGTACCGGAGCCCCAGCATTTT. Amino acid sequence: CSARVPEPQHF.

This clonotype was seen ten or more times. The V and J genes are TRBV28 and TRBJ2-3, with TRBD2 as a possible D gene (5 bases). V was pared by 2 bases and J by 2 bases, with 8 bases between. The CDR3 runs to 14 residues. Germline V gene sequence: CDR1 MDHEN, CDR2 SYDVKM. The chain's CDR3 is CASSLDYTTDTQYF. The CDR3 bases are TGTGCCAGCAGTTTAGACTATACCACAGATACGCAGTATTTT.

The chain employs TRBV7-3 and TRBJ2-3; TRBD2 agrees at 9 bases. This CDR3 contains 14 residues. Germline V gene sequence: CDR1 SGHTA, CDR2 FQGTGA. V lost 5 bases, J lost 9 bases, and 9 bases stayed unmatched. The CDR3, as DNA: TGTGCCAGCAGCCCCGCACGGACTAGCGACACGCAGTATTTT. Translation gives CASSPARTSDTQYF.